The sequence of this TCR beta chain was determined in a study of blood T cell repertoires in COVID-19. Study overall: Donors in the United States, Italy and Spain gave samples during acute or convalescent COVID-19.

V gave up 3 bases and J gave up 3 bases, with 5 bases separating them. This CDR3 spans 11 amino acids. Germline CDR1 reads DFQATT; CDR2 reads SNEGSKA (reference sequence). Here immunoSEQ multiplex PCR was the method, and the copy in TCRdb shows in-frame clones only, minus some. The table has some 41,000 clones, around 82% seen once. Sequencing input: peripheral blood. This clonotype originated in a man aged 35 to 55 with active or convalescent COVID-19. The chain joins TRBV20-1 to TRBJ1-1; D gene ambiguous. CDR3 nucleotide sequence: TGCAGTGCTAGCAGTTACACTGAAGCTTTCTTT. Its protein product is CSASSYTEAFF.